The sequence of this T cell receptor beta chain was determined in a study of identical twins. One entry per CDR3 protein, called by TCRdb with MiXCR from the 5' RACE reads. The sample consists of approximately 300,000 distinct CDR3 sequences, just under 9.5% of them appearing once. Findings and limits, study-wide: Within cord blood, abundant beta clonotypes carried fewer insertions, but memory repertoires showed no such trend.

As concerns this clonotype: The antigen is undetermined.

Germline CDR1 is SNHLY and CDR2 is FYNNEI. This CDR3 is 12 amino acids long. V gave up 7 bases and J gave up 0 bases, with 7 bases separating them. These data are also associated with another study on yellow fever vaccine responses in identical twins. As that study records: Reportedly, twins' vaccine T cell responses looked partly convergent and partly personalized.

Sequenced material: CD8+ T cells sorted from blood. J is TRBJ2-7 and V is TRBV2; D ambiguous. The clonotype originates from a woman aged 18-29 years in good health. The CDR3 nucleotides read TGTGCCAGCAAGGGCGGCTCCTACGAGCAGTACTTC. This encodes CASKGGSYEQYF.